This TCR beta chain was recovered during a study of T-cell memory formation after mild COVID-19 (dated by TCRdb to 2020 to 2022). About the study as a whole: TCR sequence clusters from the two donors were found to be largely donor specific. In two donors, T-cell clones that expanded and contracted after mild COVID-19 were followed by sequencing TCRalpha and TCRbeta repertoires longitudinally. The cohort was made up of two young adult volunteers, one female and one male, who were previously healthy. Summary of the overall study and its limitations: Some responding clones were detected in pre-infection memory, suggesting pre-existing cross-reactive memory T cells joined the SARS-CoV-2 response. SARS-CoV-2 specificity of the second-wave clones peaking on day 37 was not confirmed. Contracting CD4+ clones turned up mainly in the CM and EM memory subsets, whereas EMRA was where CD8+ clones were enriched. From day 15 to 85, contracting clones showed balanced CD4/CD8 phenotypes, whereas a second wave of clones that expanded from day 15 to 37 leaned towards CD4+. Only a couple of mild cases were covered in the study, and larger cohorts including severe cases with pre-infection samples were considered necessary.

Ficoll-Paque density gradient centrifugation was the method used to isolate PBMCs. CDR1 MGHRA and CDR2 YSYEKL are derived from the germline V gene. Measured from the cysteine to the phenylalanine, the CDR3 is 13 residues long. Only the CDR3 DNA is retained, 39 bases long and in frame from the first base. The germline ends are 6 bases apart after V is trimmed by 1 base and J by 5 bases. TCRdb names Illumina NovaSeq 6000 as the instrument used. Using 5'RACE with constant-segment primers, TCRalpha and TCRbeta cDNA libraries were constructed, with sample barcodes and unique molecular identifiers added in the process. Trizol reagent was used to extract RNA from every sample. The libraries were amplified in two PCR steps, and the second step added a second sample barcode and Illumina TruSeq adapters. The libraries were sequenced on an Illumina NovaSeq using 2 x 150 bp paired-end reads. Concerning the study's data processing: With migec v1.2.7, reads were demultiplexed and then collapsed into UMI-guided consensus sequences. Using mixcr v2.1.11, UMI consensuses were aligned to TRA and TRB V and J templates and then assembled into clonotypes. Expanded or contracted clonotypes were those called significant by both edgeR and NoisET, with noise models trained on biological replicates. edgeR calls used a false discovery rate-adjusted p below 0.01 and a log2 fold-change threshold of 1. PCA with hierarchical clustering of max-normalized trajectories of the 1000 most abundant clonotypes was used as exploratory dynamics analysis. The CD4 or CD8 phenotype of responding clones was assigned using the separately sequenced CD4+ and CD8+ repertoires. TCRdb trimmed public reads at Q25 via fastp, called clones via MiXCR and kept in-frame beta chains. Each record represents a unique CDR3 protein, reported with the most common genes and DNA among its rows. V and J calls and clone size were set by TCRdb, not the authors. Across this sample there are roughly 610,000 distinct CDR3 sequences, with about 18% seen only once. In total, the top ten clones hold about 7.4% of the sample.

The sample holds a few counts of this clonotype. Its binding antigen is unknown. Base quality data are lacking; no much larger clone is found one base away. Input material: PBMCs or a T cell subset sorted from them (not recorded which). The chain is assembled from TRBV4-1 and TRBJ2-1; the D gene is not confidently resolved. The source is an adult woman who had mild COVID-19 (a few samples of this study predate the infection). The sample titles of this study are shuffled in the database, so cell type and time point are left out; the donor was told from shared clones. The sequence in DNA is TGCGCCAGCAGCCAAGGACGAGACAATGAGCAGTTCTTC. This is translated as CASSQGRDNEQFF.